This T cell receptor (beta chain) was identified during a study of cytomegalovirus exposure and HLA in healthy donors (dated by TCRdb to 2016 to 2017). In terms of the full investigation: An earlier analysis of roughly 630 of the donors reported more than 250 Gb of sequence data and 117 million unique TCR beta sequences from some 180 million T cells. Among several hundred genotyped donors of the cohort, an average of approximately 220,000 unique TCR beta nucleotide sequences was sequenced per donor, of which 15% to 20% were non-productive. The study combined high-throughput TCR immunosequencing, statistical association of individual TCRs with disease status, and machine learning to predict cytomegalovirus infection status. Donor age, sex, ethnicity and CMV serostatus were compiled alongside the repertoire data. Typing coverage differed by locus: A, B, C, DRB1 and DQB1 were typed in roughly 629-640 donors, DQA1 in 500 to 550, DPA1 in over 600, and DPB1 in 472. A separate validation cohort of over a hundred different subjects was used in addition to the approximately 640-subject first cohort. A later genetic analysis took genome-wide SNP genotypes for about 60% of the roughly 670 donors and used that subset as a discovery cohort. Rather than using new phenotypic data, the later analysis identified candidate immune exposures from TCR beta sequences and from how often those sequences occurred across donors. Roughly 5 DR-DQ haplotypes were handled as single units for association and clustering, since linkage in the cohort was strong. In a later analysis, previously published TCR beta repertoires from about 670 donors were re-analyzed and high-resolution HLA genotyping was added so that TCR occurrence patterns could be studied. HLA typing included class I and class II loci at four-digit resolution. Around 320 gigabases of sequencing data and 70 million to 100 million unique TCR sequences were included in an early release covering over 600 HLA-typed donors. To decide whether each TCR beta V gene segment behaved as functional or pseudogenic, an earlier analysis of 587 of the donors relied on high-throughput TCR beta sequencing. The study aimed to test whether cataloging public T cell receptors could reveal signatures of past pathogen exposure. The T cell repertoires of 550 to 850 subjects were profiled by immunosequencing and related to cytomegalovirus serostatus. Every repertoire in the discovery cohort had been generated on one and the same sequencing platform. Among the roughly 430 genotyped donors, around 81% belonged to the genetic ancestry cluster associated with self-reported Caucasian donors.

This clone appeared a single time. The target of this receptor is not known. Base qualities are not provided; no much larger clone lies one nucleotide away. In total, roughly 710 healthy bone marrow donors made up the cohort. At the time of sampling, all cohort members were nominally healthy, though unrecorded immune exposures were likely present. The donor tested CMV seronegative and was one of the 352 seronegative cohort members. A peripheral blood sample was provided by each donor, and peripheral blood mononuclear cells were used for TCR beta sequencing. Genomic DNA was extracted from the blood cell samples with the Qiagen DNeasy Blood Extraction Kit. The library was prepared using the immunoSEQ multiplex PCR assay. The multiplex PCR relied on a mix of 60 forward primers for TCR Vbeta segments and 13 reverse primers for TCR Jbeta segments. A multiplex PCR assay on genomic DNA amplified the CDR3 region of rearranged TCR beta genes. The Illumina HiSeq System was used to sequence the amplified TCR beta libraries as 87-base-pair reads. Under the source paper's analysis protocol: A later analysis tallied roughly 78 million unique TCR beta chains across the 666 repertoires, and around 10 million of those chains were shared by two or more donors. To remove PCR and sequencing errors, raw reads were error-corrected and collapsed into unique sequences using a nearest-neighbor algorithm that merged closely related sequences. To assign V, D and J gene segments, CDR3 sequences were aligned to IMGT reference sequences. Each retained sequence needed at least a six-nucleotide match to both a V gene segment and a J gene segment. A rearrangement was called productive if the CDR3 had no stop codons and remained in frame with V and J, and every other rearrangement was called non-productive. CDR3 was defined according to IMGT convention as the region running from the second conserved V-encoded cysteine to the conserved J-encoded phenylalanine. The earlier analysis of about 570 of the donors excluded any sequence lacking an unambiguous match to a single V gene segment. In an earlier analysis of a few hundred of the donors, V segments were called functional above 56.7% productive rearrangements and were called segregating when the between-donor standard deviation exceeded 5%. A statistical classification framework was built to diagnose cytomegalovirus status from the catalog of TCR beta chain sequences. V and J gene assignment, in a later analysis, came from comparing TCR nucleotide sequences with IMGT/GENE-DB human TR gene sequences. Using the TCRdist pipeline, a later analysis assigned CDR3 sequences along with most-parsimonious VDJ recombination scenarios. A later analysis defined each TCR beta chain by its CDR3 amino acid sequence plus V-gene family, and excluded reads lacking a unique V-gene family. In a later analysis, around 650 highly shared, low-generation-probability nucleotide sequences were removed to address suspected cross-contamination and a sequencing artifact. A later analysis calculated a clonal expansion index for each public chain from normalized within-repertoire ranks of inferred template counts. In a later analysis, generation probabilities were computed with a VDJ recombination model fitted to out-of-frame rearrangements, and the resulting probabilities were checked against IGoR. In a later analysis, TCR-TCR, TCR-HLA and TCR-CMV co-occurrence was scored with hypergeometric tests, and a repertoire-size bias correction was applied to TCR pairs. To estimate false discovery rates, a later analysis permuted the HLA or CMV assignments 20 times. In a later analysis, co-occurring TCRs were grouped using DBSCAN, with TCRdist sequence similarity added in when clustering inside HLA-allele-positive subsets. Co-occurrence clustering excluded repertoires with fewer than 30,000 or more than 120,000 public chains, plus five with anomalous nucleotide sharing. The immuneACCESS repertoire file appears here via TCRdb, limited to in-frame rearrangements. These files lack a portion of the clones; in checked studies, under half of the deficit traces to unresolved V genes, and the cause of the others is not known. V, J and clone size are taken as reported in that table, and D and trimming were inferred from the DNA itself. Recorded for this sample are about 200,000 clones; around 79% of them occurred a single time. The ten largest clones add up to approximately 2% of the sample.

V was cut back by 2 bases and J by 4 bases, leaving a gap of 8 bases between them. CDR1 and CDR2, per the germline V gene (reference sequence), are MNHNY and SVGAGI. The cysteine opens and the phenylalanine closes a CDR3 of 13 amino acids. The read is trimmed to its CDR3 DNA, 39 bases read in frame from base 1. The full study reports these points: Because HLA typing was unavailable for some donors at each locus, only the typed subset was used in association tests. In a later analysis, HLA-associated TCR beta chains were found to be more clonally expanded and to have lower generation probabilities than equally common non-associated chains. In a later analysis, the rate of TCR association differed among HLA loci, with DRB1 alleles having the most associated TCRs and HLA-C alleles having the fewest. Only TCR beta chains were sequenced in this cohort, and the absence of alpha or paired-chain data limited detectable features. The presence/absence analyses assumed that sequencing depth was roughly uniform across donors, and that assumption may not be true. Most TCR sequences were seen in very few donors, while some public TCRs were found in many individuals. At a false discovery rate of 0.05, a later analysis linked about 17,000 TCR beta sequences to specific HLA alleles. Three of the identified cytomegalovirus-associated TCR beta chains were confirmed in vitro to be specific for cytomegalovirus antigens. According to the authors, the approach could potentially be generalized to other disease states and immunological phenotypes. Compared with the 666-donor mean, donors in an Asian-associated ancestry cluster had fewer N-insertions in productive TCRs, according to a later genetic analysis. V-gene and J-gene trimming of TCR beta chains was associated with a missense DCLRE1C variant in a later genetic analysis, and the association was replicated in an independent cohort. A later analysis found that most CMV-associated TCR beta chains appeared HLA-restricted, with HLA associations seemingly driven largely by CMV exposure. Linkage disequilibrium might explain the correlated functional status among segregating V segments, but an unknown experimental factor could not be excluded. Because counts were too low, some 17 rarely observed V segments, including chromosome 9 orphons, were excluded from the earlier analysis of roughly 580 of the donors. The classifier was reported to diagnose cytomegalovirus status with high specificity and sensitivity in both the original cohort and the validation cohort. A total of fewer than 200 TCR beta chains were listed by the study as associated with cytomegalovirus. The 87-base-pair reads could not distinguish some IMGT-functional V segments, including TRBV6-2 and TRBV6-3, so those segments were excluded. A further reported finding was that TCR beta sequences accurately predicted the HLA-A and HLA-B alleles for most subjects in the first cohort. Broadly in line with IMGT annotations, most TCR beta V segments showed up in productive rearrangements about 87% or about 30% of the time in an earlier analysis of 450 to 600 of the donors. CMV serostatus was the only immune exposure information available for the cohort. Assigning TCR associations to individual alleles was difficult when HLA alleles, especially DR and DQ, strongly co-occurred. A cluster of highly shared sequence variants was judged likely to represent a technical artifact of the sequencing pipeline. A later analysis reported that several top co-occurrence clusters appeared linked to parvovirus B19, influenza, CMV and Epstein-Barr virus.

Recombination linked TRBV6-6 to TRBJ2-5, with TRBD1 perhaps the D gene, on 5 matching bases. The specimen was PBMCs. The clonotype originates from a male donor in good health and CMV-seronegative. In nucleotides, the sequence is TGTGCCAGCAGTTACCAGGGTTCAGAGACCCAGTACTTC. The encoded protein is CASSYQGSETQYF.